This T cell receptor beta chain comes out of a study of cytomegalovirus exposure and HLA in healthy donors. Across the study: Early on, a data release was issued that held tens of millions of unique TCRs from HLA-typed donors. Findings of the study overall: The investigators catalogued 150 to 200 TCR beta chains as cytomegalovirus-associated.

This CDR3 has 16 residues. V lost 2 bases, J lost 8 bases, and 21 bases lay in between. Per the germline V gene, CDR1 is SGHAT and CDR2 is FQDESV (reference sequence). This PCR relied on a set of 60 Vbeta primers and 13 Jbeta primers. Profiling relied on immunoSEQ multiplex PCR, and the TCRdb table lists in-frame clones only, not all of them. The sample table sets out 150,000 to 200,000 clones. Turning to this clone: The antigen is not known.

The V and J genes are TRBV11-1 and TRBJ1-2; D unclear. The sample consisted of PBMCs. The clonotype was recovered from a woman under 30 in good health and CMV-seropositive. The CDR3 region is CASSLSSWERPAGYTF. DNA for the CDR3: TGTGCCAGCAGCTTAAGTTCATGGGAGCGGCCCGCCGGCTACACCTTC.